These 19 T cell receptor beta chains were sequenced from one sample in a study of beta chain features in type 1 diabetes. Study-level points and caveats: TCRB CDR3s were moderately but significantly shorter in Type 1 diabetes patients in all four CD4+ subsets.

No antigens are known for them. The whole isolated RNA underwent reverse transcription, so sequencing captured expressed TCRB transcripts. Assay: immunoSEQ multiplex PCR; the TCRdb copy retains only in-frame clones and omits some. The profile covers 680,000 or so clones, with under 15% appearing a single time and roughly 0.022% taken by the ten largest. The specimen sequenced was naive CD4+ T cells from blood. All receptors derive from a man between 18 and 35 years old with type 1 diabetes.

The rearrangement uses TRBV7-3 and TRBJ2-2; 8 bases map to TRBD2. The CDR3 covers 16 residues. Per germline, CDR1 SGHTA and CDR2 FQGTGA. The V gene end was trimmed by 5 bases and the J gene end by 5 bases; junction bases not matched to a gene: 10. CDR3 sequence reads: CASSATGLAGTGELFF. In DNA, the CDR3 is TGTGCCAGCAGCGCAACTGGACTAGCCGGGACCGGGGAGCTGTTTTTT.

Written as DNA, the CDR3 is TGCGCCAGCACCCTCATCACGGCAGGGGCCAACGTCCTGACTTTC. It yields the protein CASTLITAGANVLTF. The chain employs TRBV5-1 and TRBJ2-6; no definite D call. The V gene's germline CDR1 is SGHRS and CDR2 YFSETQ. With 6 bases removed from V and 4 bases from J, the gap between germline ends came to 14 bases. The CDR3 contains 15 residues.

This chain uses TRBV30 with TRBJ1-5, with D possibly TRBD1 on 5 matching bases. The CDR3 is 13 residues long. The V gene's germline CDR1 is GTSNPN and CDR2 SVGIG (reference sequence). V was pared by 1 base and J by 7 bases, with 11 bases between. DNA for the CDR3: TGTGCCTGGAGTGGGGACGACGAGCAGCCCCAGCATTTT. It codes for CAWSGDDEQPQHF.

This clone occurred a few times. The chain is built from TRBV19 and TRBJ1-5; D not certain. CDR3 length: 12 amino acids. Looked up from germline, CDR1 is LNHDA and CDR2 is SQIVND (reference sequence). V was trimmed by 6 bases and J by 2 bases, leaving 5 bases between them. The CDR3 sequence: CASRMGNQPQHF. As DNA, the CDR3 is TGTGCCAGTAGAATGGGCAATCAGCCCCAGCATTTT.

The chain joins TRBV25-1 to TRBJ1-6; 7 nucleotides align to TRBD1. Germline-derived CDR1 and CDR2 are MGHDK and SYGVNS. This CDR3 has 14 residues. Unmatched junction bases numbered 6, after V lost 6 bases and J lost 7 bases. The CDR3 DNA is TGTGCCAGCAGAGGACAGGAGATAAATTCACCCCTCCACTTT. It is translated as CASRGQEINSPLHF.

A few counts support this clone. Distinct nucleotide sequences in the sample also encode this CDR3. The chain uses TRBV10-3 and TRBJ2-5; D gene ambiguous. This CDR3 comprises 12 residues. The germline gives CDR1 ENHRY, CDR2 SYGVKD. The ends were cut back, 0 bases at V and 3 bases at J, with 2 bases in the middle. CDR3 DNA: TGTGCCATCAGTGAGTCAGAAGAGACCCAGTACTTC. Amino acid sequence: CAISESEETQYF.

The chain combines TRBV6-1 with TRBJ1-2; D remains unclear. CDR3 length equals 14 residues. Germline lookup yields CDR1 MNHNS and CDR2 SASEGT. The V gene lost 5 bases and the J gene lost 1 base, with 11 bases spanning the gap. The CDR3, as DNA: TGTGCCAGCAGTCTTGAGCAGATTAACTATGGCTACACCTTC. Translating it yields CASSLEQINYGYTF.

The chain combines TRBV2 with TRBJ2-3; 8 nucleotides agree with TRBD1. Germline values: CDR1 SNHLY, CDR2 FYNNEI. The junction had 4 bases not matched to a gene; V was cut back by 6 bases and J by 2 bases. This CDR3 region has 14 residues. CDR3 region: CASSGQGLTDTQYF. CDR3 DNA: TGTGCCAGCAGCGGACAGGGCCTCACAGATACGCAGTATTTT.

V and J are TRBV6-5 and TRBJ1-3; D is unclear. V was shortened by 0 bases and J by 7 bases, with 7 bases between the two germline ends. This CDR3 is built from 13 residues. Germline lookup yields CDR1 MNHEY and CDR2 SVGAGI. CDR3 sequence: CASSYSAVNTIYF. The CDR3 bases are TGTGCCAGCAGTTACTCGGCGGTGAACACCATATATTTT.

This chain uses TRBV7-8 with TRBJ2-1; a weak D match, TRBD1 (5 bases). V lost 0 bases and J 13 bases, leaving 10 bases between the germline ends. This CDR3 is 12 amino acids long. Germline-derived CDR1 and CDR2 are SGHVS and FQNEAQ. CDR3 sequence reads: CASSLAQGLQFF. The CDR3 DNA reads TGTGCCAGCAGCTTAGCGCAGGGATTACAGTTCTTC.

About this clone itself: The sample has other DNA sequences that encode this CDR3 too. This chain links TRBV7-9 with TRBJ1-1; 7 nucleotides match TRBD1. Germline CDR1 is SEHNR and CDR2 is FQNEAQ (reference sequence). The CDR3 is 14 residues long. V shed 1 base, J shed 1 base, and the junction held 0 bases outside the gene matches. The CDR3 DNA reads as TGTGCCAGCAGCTTAGGGGACAGGAACACTGAAGCTTTCTTT. Protein product: CASSLGDRNTEAFF.

This clone was found a few times. The V and J genes are TRBV9 and TRBJ2-2; the D gene is possibly TRBD1 (6 bases). The V end lost 4 bases, the J end lost 5 bases, and 15 bases lay between the germline ends. The length of the CDR3 is 15 residues. Germline-derived CDR1 and CDR2 are SGDLS and YYNGEE. The CDR3 bases are TGTGCCAGCAGCCGAGTGGGGCAGGGGACCGGGGAGCTGTTTTTT. Residues: CASSRVGQGTGELFF.

Only a few counts were recorded for this clone. The CDR3 nucleotides are TGTGCCAGCAGCTTAGAGGAGGGGGCCTATGGCTACACCTTC. This sequence encodes CASSLEEGAYGYTF. The rearrangement uses TRBV7-9 and TRBJ1-2, with 7 bases that match TRBD1. CDR1 is SEHNR and CDR2 is FQNEAQ in the germline V gene (reference sequence). Trimming took 1 base from V and 4 from J; bases not matched to a gene: 3. The CDR3 extends over 14 amino acids. Based on the CDR3 plus reference TRBV7-9 and TRBJ1-2, the full variable domain is DTGVSQNPRHKITKRGQNVTFRCDPISEHNRLYWYRQTLGQGPEFLTYFQNEAQLEKSRLLSDRFSAERPKGSFSTLEIQRTEQGDSAMYLCASSLEEGAYGYTFGSGTRLTVV.

The gene calls are TRBV7-9 and TRBJ1-4; D may be TRBD1 (5 bases). In germline, CDR1 is SEHNR, CDR2 FQNEAQ (reference sequence). The length of the CDR3 is 12 residues. V lost 8 bases and J lost 8, with 12 bases in between. The CDR3 nucleotides are TGTGCCAGCTTTGTGAAGGGGGAAAAACTGTTTTTT. Translation gives CASFVKGEKLFF.

This chain links TRBV6-1 with TRBJ2-3; 9 positions agree with TRBD2. V lost 2 bases, J lost 4 bases, and 10 bases stayed unmatched. The CDR3 has 17 residues. Germline loops: CDR1 MNHNS, CDR2 SASEGT. The CDR3 region has the DNA TGTGCCAGCAGTGAAAGGGGGACTAGCAGGGGCGCAGATACGCAGTATTTT. Its protein product is CASSERGTSRGADTQYF.

V is TRBV18 and J is TRBJ2-7; weak D call: TRBD2 (7 bases). This CDR3 contains 15 residues. The germline V gene has CDR1 KGHSH and CDR2 LQKENI. V was pared by 2 bases and J by 0 bases, with 11 bases between. CDR3 DNA sequence: TGTGCCAGCTCACCAGTGGCGGGGGCCTCCTACGAGCAGTACTTC. This encodes CASSPVAGASYEQYF.

This clone was recorded a few times. The gene calls are TRBV19 and TRBJ2-7, with 9 bases that match TRBD1. Germline values: CDR1 LNHDA, CDR2 SQIVND (reference sequence). J gave up 6 bases and V 9 bases, and 12 bases lay outside the gene matches. The CDR3 extends over 14 amino acids. CDR3 nucleotides: TGTGCCAGGTCCAGGACAGGGGAGTTCTCCGAGCAGTACTTC. Translating gives CARSRTGEFSEQYF.

As concerns this clone: Other DNA sequences in this specimen translate into the identical CDR3. The V call is TRBV5-1, the J call TRBJ1-1, with TRBD1 identical over 7 bases. After removal of 0 bases from V and 0 bases from J, the junction contained 5 bases not matched to a gene. Germline loops: CDR1 SGHRS, CDR2 YFSETQ. The CDR3 spans 16 residues. The DNA of the CDR3 is TGCGCCAGCAGCTTGGCAAGAGACAGGGTGAACACTGAAGCTTTCTTT. Protein sequence: CASSLARDRVNTEAFF.

In regard to this clone: Its ends do not fully match the called genes, so a read error is possible. The V and J genes are TRBV2 and TRBJ2-1, with 9 bases that match TRBD1. The CDR3 runs to 11 residues. Per germline, CDR1 SNHLY and CDR2 FYNNEI. CDR3 amino acids: CASRGWDRDLF. CDR3 nucleotides: TGTGCCAGCAGGGGCTGGGACAGGGACCTCTTC.